These 30 T cell receptor beta chains share one sample of origin, sequenced in a study of cytomegalovirus exposure and HLA in healthy donors. Primers: 60 Vbeta forward and 13 Jbeta reverse. The table came from immunoSEQ multiplex PCR; TCRdb's copy has only in-frame clones and leaves some out. The sample has about 200,000 clones; just over 75% are singletons. Sequencing was done on a sample of PBMCs. These receptors all stem from a man aged 25-45 years in good health and CMV-seronegative.

V gene TRBV6-5 combines with J gene TRBJ1-5, with D perhaps matching TRBD1 (5 bases). The germline V gene has CDR1 MNHEY and CDR2 SVGAGI. Between the trimmed V and J ends, which lost 8 bases and 4 bases, there was a span of 12 bases. CDR3 length: 13 amino acids. CDR3: CASSRVRNQPQHF. Here the CDR3 DNA reads TGTGCCAGCTCCAGGGTTAGGAATCAGCCCCAGCATTTT.

V is TRBV6-5 and J is TRBJ2-7; unclear D gene. Germline V gene sequence: CDR1 MNHEY, CDR2 SVGAGI. The CDR3 is made up of 13 amino acids. Trimming took 10 bases from V and 3 from J, leaving 16 bases between them. The CDR3 coding sequence is TGTGCCACCAAACCGGGTCCAAACTACGAGCAGTACTTC. Its translation: CATKPGPNYEQYF.

V and J are TRBV6-5 and TRBJ1-1; possible D gene TRBD1, 5 bases. Per germline, CDR1 MNHEY and CDR2 SVGAGI. Trimming took off 4 bases at V and 5 bases at J, with 11 bases between the two ends. The CDR3 has 13 residues. The chain's CDR3 is CASSFTGLTEAFF. In DNA, the CDR3 is TGTGCCAGCAGTTTCACAGGCTTAACTGAAGCTTTCTTT.

The V gene is TRBV7-2, the J gene TRBJ2-1, with D unclear. The CDR3 runs 11 residues. Trimming took off 8 bases at V and 11 bases at J, with 13 bases between the two ends. Germline V gene data show CDR1 as SGHTA and CDR2 as FQGNSA. In DNA, the CDR3 is TGTGCCAGCGCTAAAACTGATCAGCAGTTCTTC. Amino acids: CASAKTDQQFF. Filled out from reference TRBV7-2 and TRBJ2-1, the complete variable domain reads GAGVSQSPSNKVTEKGKDVELRCDPISGHTALYWYRQSLGQGLEFLIYFQGNSAPDKSGLPSDRFSAERTGGSVSTLTIQRTQQEDSAVYLCASAKTDQQFFGPGTRLTVL.

V and J are TRBV2 and TRBJ1-4; perhaps TRBD1 as D (5 bases). The CDR3 spans 15 residues. The germline V gene encodes CDR1 SNHLY and CDR2 FYNNEI. Trimming stripped 5 bases from V and 8 bases from J, with 18 bases between. Written as DNA, the CDR3 is TGTGCCAGCAGTCCAAGCGGAGGGGCTTCCGAAAAACTGTTTTTT. This translates into CASSPSGGASEKLFF.

The chain combines TRBV14 with TRBJ2-1, with TRBD2 matching 12 bases. The CDR3 runs to 17 residues. V was pared by 3 bases and J by 8 bases, with 11 bases of the junction left unmatched. Germline assignment: CDR1 SGHDN and CDR2 FVKESK. The CDR3 region is CASSQKLAGGPFDEQFF. CDR3 DNA sequence: TGTGCCAGCAGCCAGAAGCTAGCGGGAGGGCCCTTCGATGAGCAGTTCTTC.

J is TRBJ1-6 and V is TRBV30; 8 bases are shared with TRBD1. Per the germline V gene, CDR1 is GTSNPN and CDR2 is SVGIG (reference sequence). Germline trimming cut 3 bases from V and 9 bases from J; bases unmatched to any gene: 10. The CDR3 has 15 residues. The CDR3 protein is CAWRGRQGQGSPLHF. Here the CDR3 DNA reads TGTGCCTGGAGGGGGAGACAGGGGCAAGGTTCACCCCTCCACTTT.

V gene TRBV6-5 combines with J gene TRBJ2-5; 7 bases are shared with TRBD1. Per germline, CDR1 MNHEY and CDR2 SVGAGI. Losses at the gene ends were 6 bases for V and 4 bases for J; bases not matched to a gene: 8. This CDR3 has 14 residues. The CDR3 nucleotides read TGTGCCAGCAGAGAGACAGGGTGGCGAGAGACCCAGTACTTC. Encoded protein: CASRETGWRETQYF.

The rearrangement uses TRBV25-1 and TRBJ2-7; 10 positions match TRBD1. The CDR3 has 16 amino acids. The junction had 7 bases not matched to a gene; V was cut back by 1 base and J by 4 bases. Germline V lookup: CDR1 MGHDK, CDR2 SYGVNS. CDR3: CASSESRTGGPYEQYF. DNA for the CDR3: TGTGCCAGCAGTGAATCCCGGACAGGGGGGCCTTACGAGCAGTACTTC.

This sequence joins TRBV7-9 and TRBJ1-5; 9 bases are a match to TRBD1. The CDR3 has 15 amino acids. The V gene's germline CDR1 is SEHNR and CDR2 FQNEAQ (reference sequence). Losses at the gene ends were 5 bases for V and 4 bases for J; bases not matched to a gene: 6. The chain's CDR3 is CASSPSGQGNQPQHF. DNA for the CDR3: TGTGCCAGCAGCCCATCGGGACAGGGAAATCAGCCCCAGCATTTT.

The chain recombines TRBV29-1 with TRBJ2-2; 7 bases match TRBD2. CDR3 size: 14 residues. From germline, CDR1 is SQVTM and CDR2 ANQGSEA. V lost 7 bases to trimming and J lost 4 bases; unmatched junction nucleotides: 9. In nucleotides, the CDR3 is TGCAGCGCTGGACCACTAGCGAGCACCGGGGAGCTGTTTTTT. The encoded protein is CSAGPLASTGELFF.

The J gene is TRBJ1-4, the V gene TRBV28, with D unresolved. Germline CDR1 is MDHEN and CDR2 is SYDVKM. V lost 5 bases, J lost 8 bases, and 12 bases lay in between. This CDR3 region has 13 residues. The CDR3 spells CASSPPYREKLFF. CDR3 nucleotide sequence: TGTGCCAGCAGTCCACCCTACAGAGAAAAACTGTTTTTT.

The chain is built from TRBV14 and TRBJ1-1; TRBD1 aligns across 7 bases. J was trimmed by 1 base and V by 0 bases; bases with no gene match: 11. This CDR3 is 18 amino acids long. CDR1 and CDR2 (germline): SGHDN, FVKESK. CDR3 amino acids: CASSQDRTGTEKNTEAFF. CDR3 DNA sequence: TGTGCCAGCAGCCAAGACCGAACCGGGACAGAGAAGAACACTGAAGCTTTCTTT. Complete variable domain (other parts from reference TRBV14 and TRBJ1-1): EAGVTQFPSHSVIEKGQTVTLRCDPISGHDNLYWYRRVMGKEIKFLLHFVKESKQDESGMPNNRFLAERTGGTYSTLKVQPAELEDSGVYFCASSQDRTGTEKNTEAFFGQGTRLTVV.

This clone was observed a single time. V is TRBV7-9 and J is TRBJ1-2, with D possibly being TRBD1 (5 bases). This CDR3 has 15 residues. In germline, CDR1 is SEHNR, CDR2 FQNEAQ (reference sequence). V dropped 7 bases and J dropped 0 bases, with 15 bases sitting between them. CDR3 DNA sequence: TGTGCCAGCACCTCGTTAGGGGACTCTAACTATGGCTACACCTTC. This translates into CASTSLGDSNYGYTF.

This clone has a single count. The V gene is TRBV5-1, the J gene TRBJ2-6; D is undetermined. This CDR3 is 15 amino acids long. The V gene's germline CDR1 is SGHRS and CDR2 YFSETQ. V was shortened by 3 bases and J by 0 bases, with 7 bases between the two germline ends. The CDR3 loop reads CASSYTISGANVLTF. The CDR3 DNA follows: TGCGCCAGCAGCTACACAATCTCTGGGGCCAACGTCCTGACTTTC.

V gene TRBV7-7 combines with J gene TRBJ2-1; 8 bases are a match to TRBD2. The CDR3 totals 14 residues. The V and J ends lost 5 bases and 6 bases, in that order; junction bases with no gene match: 6. Per germline, CDR1 SSHAT and CDR2 FNYEAQ (reference sequence). The CDR3 region has the DNA TGTGCCAGCAGCCCGGGACTAGTTCCCAATGAGCAGTTCTTC. This translates into CASSPGLVPNEQFF.

The gene calls are TRBV19 and TRBJ1-2; no reliable D call. Per the germline V gene, CDR1 is LNHDA and CDR2 is SQIVND (reference sequence). The germline V and J ends were trimmed by 3 bases and 3 bases, with 8 bases remaining between them. The CDR3 sequence is 13 residues long. The CDR3 loop reads CASSMVGDYGYTF. DNA for the CDR3: TGTGCCAGTAGTATGGTGGGCGACTATGGCTACACCTTC.

The V gene is TRBV19, the J gene TRBJ2-7; tentative D call: TRBD1 (5 bases). Germline V gives CDR1 LNHDA, CDR2 SQIVND (reference sequence). Between the trimmed V and J ends, which lost 7 bases and 2 bases, there was a span of 12 bases. CDR3 length: 13 amino acids. The CDR3 DNA is TGTGCCAGTACCAAAGGGGTACCCTACGAGCAGTACTTC. It translates to CASTKGVPYEQYF.

The chain links TRBV6-5 to TRBJ1-1, with TRBD1 matching 7 bases. The CDR3 is 14 amino acids. Germline V lookup: CDR1 MNHEY, CDR2 SVGAGI. V dropped 1 base and J dropped 1; count of bases not matched to a gene: 0. The CDR3 protein is CASSYWDRNTEAFF. The CDR3 DNA follows: TGTGCCAGCAGTTACTGGGACAGGAACACTGAAGCTTTCTTT.

The chain couples TRBV28 to TRBJ2-7; D is perhaps TRBD2 (6 bases). Trimming took 3 bases from V and 5 from J, leaving 11 bases between them. The CDR3 has 13 residues. Germline assignment: CDR1 MDHEN and CDR2 SYDVKM. CDR3 region: CASSFRRDHEQYF. As DNA, the CDR3 is TGTGCCAGCAGTTTCAGGCGGGACCACGAGCAGTACTTC.

The gene calls are TRBV29-1 and TRBJ1-6; 7 bases line up with TRBD1. Germline loops: CDR1 SQVTM, CDR2 ANQGSEA. V lost 7 bases to trimming and J lost 7 bases; unmatched junction nucleotides: 10. CDR3 length: 14 amino acids. Here the CDR3 reads CSASMGQLNSPLHF. The DNA for the CDR3 is TGCAGCGCCTCCATGGGACAGCTCAATTCACCCCTCCACTTT.

This chain joins TRBV4-2 and TRBJ2-3; tentative D call: TRBD1 (6 bases). CDR3 length: 16 amino acids. The germline V and J ends were trimmed by 0 bases and 0 bases, with 10 bases remaining between them. The V gene's germline CDR1 is LGHNA and CDR2 YNFKEQ. The CDR3 DNA is TGTGCCAGCAGCCAAGATGGGACAACTAGCACAGATACGCAGTATTTT. It encodes CASSQDGTTSTDTQYF.

The chain has TRBV2 and TRBJ2-5; D possibly corresponds to TRBD2 (6 bases). Trimming took 4 bases from V and 3 from J, leaving 15 bases between them. The CDR3 loop spans 15 amino acids. Germline V CDR1 and CDR2: SNHLY, FYNNEI. The CDR3 nucleotides are TGTGCCAGCAGTGCGGTCTCTAGCGATAAAGAGACCCAGTACTTC. It codes for CASSAVSSDKETQYF.

The CDR3 protein is CASSSGLTNSPLHF. In nucleotides, the CDR3 is TGCGCCAGCAGCTCCGGACTGACTAATTCACCCCTCCACTTT. The rearrangement uses TRBV5-1 and TRBJ1-6; D gene ambiguous. With 3 bases removed from V and 6 bases from J, the gap between germline ends came to 10 bases. This CDR3 has 14 residues. CDR1 and CDR2 from the germline V gene are SGHRS and YFSETQ.

V usage is TRBV5-4 and J usage is TRBJ2-1; tentative D call: TRBD2 (6 bases). The germline gives CDR1 SGHNT, CDR2 YYREEE (reference sequence). CDR3 size: 17 residues. The V end lost 4 bases, the J end lost 1 base, and 18 bases lay between the germline ends. CDR3 protein: CASSPGSPEGSYNEQFF. CDR3 DNA: TGTGCCAGCAGCCCCGGTTCACCGGAGGGATCCTACAATGAGCAGTTCTTC.

The chain combines TRBV5-1 with TRBJ2-5; the match to TRBD1 covers 10 bases. The CDR3 sequence is 17 residues long. Trimming cost V 4 bases and J 0 bases; bases outside gene matches: 9. CDR1 and CDR2 (germline): SGHRS, YFSETQ. The CDR3 loop is CASSGARQGANQETQYF. The CDR3, as DNA: TGCGCCAGCAGCGGGGCCCGACAGGGGGCAAACCAAGAGACCCAGTACTTC.

The chain combines TRBV7-9 with TRBJ2-7, with TRBD2 matching over 11 bases. The CDR3 loop spans 16 amino acids. Germline V CDR1 and CDR2: SEHNR, FQNEAQ (reference sequence). The V and J ends lost 5 bases and 1 base, in that order; junction bases with no gene match: 7. DNA of the CDR3: TGTGCCAGCAGCACCGTAGCGGGAGGGTTTTCCTACGAGCAGTACTTC. It codes for CASSTVAGGFSYEQYF.

This chain connects TRBV7-3 to TRBJ2-3; 9 nucleotides agree with TRBD1. The germline V gene has CDR1 SGHTA and CDR2 FQGTGA. J gave up 0 bases and V 2 bases, and 9 bases lay outside the gene matches. The CDR3 runs 18 residues. In nucleotides, the CDR3 is TGTGCCAGCAGCTTATATGGGGACAGGGCGGGGAGCACAGATACGCAGTATTTT. Translated: CASSLYGDRAGSTDTQYF.

J is TRBJ2-1 and V is TRBV7-3; 7 bases agree with TRBD2. The CDR3 runs to 14 residues. Trimming removed 1 base from V and 9 bases from J; junction bases left unmatched: 6. CDR1 is SGHTA and CDR2 is FQGTGA in the germline V gene. The CDR3 DNA follows: TGTGCCAGCAGCTTAAATGGCGGGAGCGGTGAGCAGTTCTTC. This gives the protein CASSLNGGSGEQFF.

V usage is TRBV5-1 and J usage is TRBJ1-1, with 7 bases fitting TRBD1. This CDR3 comprises 15 residues. CDR1 is SGHRS and CDR2 is YFSETQ in the germline V gene. V lost 4 bases to trimming and J lost 1 base; unmatched junction nucleotides: 7. This chain's CDR3 is CASSKRGQQNTEAFF. The CDR3 DNA reads TGCGCCAGCAGCAAAAGGGGACAGCAGAACACTGAAGCTTTCTTT.